This T cell receptor (beta chain) comes out of a study of CD8 T cells in ankylosing spondylitis. TCRdb re-analysed the 5' RACE reads in MiXCR, keeping a single row per CDR3 protein. The data contain approximately 340,000 distinct CDR3 sequences, roughly 14% of them singletons. As to this clonotype: Its cognate antigen is unknown.

This CDR3 comprises 13 residues. V lost 0 bases, J lost 3 bases, and 9 bases lay in between. Germline loops: CDR1 DFQATT, CDR2 SNEGSKA (reference sequence). Study results and limitations: Reportedly, matched ankylosing spondylitis synovial fluid was significantly enriched for disease-linked clones.

This receptor was taken from a male donor with ankylosing spondylitis or in good health (not recorded which). Sequencing input: blood, either unsorted or a sorted T cell fraction (not recorded which). The rearrangement joins TRBV20-1 to TRBJ2-7; D is unclear. In DNA, the CDR3 is TGCAGTGCTAGAGATCGCGCCTTCTACGAGCAGTACTTC. Protein: CSARDRAFYEQYF.